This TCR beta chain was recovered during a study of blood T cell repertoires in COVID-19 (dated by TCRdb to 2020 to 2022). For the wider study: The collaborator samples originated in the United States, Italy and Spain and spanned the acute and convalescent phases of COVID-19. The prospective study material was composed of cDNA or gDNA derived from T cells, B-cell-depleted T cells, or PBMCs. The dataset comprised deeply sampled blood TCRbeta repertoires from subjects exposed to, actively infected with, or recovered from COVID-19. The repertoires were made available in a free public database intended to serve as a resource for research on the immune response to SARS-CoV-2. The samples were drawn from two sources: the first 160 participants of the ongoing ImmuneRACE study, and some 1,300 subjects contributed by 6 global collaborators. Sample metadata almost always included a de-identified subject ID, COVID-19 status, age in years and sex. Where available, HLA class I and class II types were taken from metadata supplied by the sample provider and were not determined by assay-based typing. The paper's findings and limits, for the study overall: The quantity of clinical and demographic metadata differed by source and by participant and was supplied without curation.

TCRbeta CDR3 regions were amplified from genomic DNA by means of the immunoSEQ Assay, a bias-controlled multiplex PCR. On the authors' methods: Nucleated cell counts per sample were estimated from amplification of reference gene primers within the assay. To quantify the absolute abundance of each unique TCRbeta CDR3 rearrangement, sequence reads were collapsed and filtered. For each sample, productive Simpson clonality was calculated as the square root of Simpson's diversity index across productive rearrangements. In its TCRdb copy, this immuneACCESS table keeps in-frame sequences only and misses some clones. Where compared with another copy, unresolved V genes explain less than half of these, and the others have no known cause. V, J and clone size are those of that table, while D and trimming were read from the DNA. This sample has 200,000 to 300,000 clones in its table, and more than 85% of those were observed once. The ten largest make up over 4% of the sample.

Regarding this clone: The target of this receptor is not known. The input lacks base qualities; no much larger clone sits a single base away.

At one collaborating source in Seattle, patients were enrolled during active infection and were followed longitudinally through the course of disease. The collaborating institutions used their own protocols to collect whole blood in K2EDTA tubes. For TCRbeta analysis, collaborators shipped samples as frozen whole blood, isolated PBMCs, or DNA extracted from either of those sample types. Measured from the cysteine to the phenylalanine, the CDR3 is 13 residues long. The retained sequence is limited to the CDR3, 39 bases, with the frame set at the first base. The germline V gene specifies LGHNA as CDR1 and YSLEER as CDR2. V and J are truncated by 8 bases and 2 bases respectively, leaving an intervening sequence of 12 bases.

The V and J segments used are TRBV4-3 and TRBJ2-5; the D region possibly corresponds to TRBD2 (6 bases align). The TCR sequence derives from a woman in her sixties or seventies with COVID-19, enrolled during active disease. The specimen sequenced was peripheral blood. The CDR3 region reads CASSRDSQETQYF. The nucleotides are TGCGCCAGCTCACGGGACTCGCAAGAGACCCAGTACTTC.